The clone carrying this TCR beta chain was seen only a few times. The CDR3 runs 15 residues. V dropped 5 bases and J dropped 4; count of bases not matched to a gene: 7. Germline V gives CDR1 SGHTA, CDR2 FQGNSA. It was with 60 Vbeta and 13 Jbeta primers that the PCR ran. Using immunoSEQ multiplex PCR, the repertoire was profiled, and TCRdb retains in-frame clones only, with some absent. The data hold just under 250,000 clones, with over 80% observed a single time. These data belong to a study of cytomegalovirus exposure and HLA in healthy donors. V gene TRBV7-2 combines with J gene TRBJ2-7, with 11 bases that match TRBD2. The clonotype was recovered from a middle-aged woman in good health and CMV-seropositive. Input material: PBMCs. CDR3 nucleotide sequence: TGTGCCAGCAGCGCCCGACTAGCGGGGAAGTACGAGCAGTACTTC. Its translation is CASSARLAGKYEQYF.